Presented here are 26 T cell receptor beta chains from one specimen sequenced in a study of cytomegalovirus exposure and HLA in healthy donors. Researchers ran the PCR with 60 Vbeta and 13 Jbeta primers. Assay used: immunoSEQ multiplex PCR; TCRdb lists only in-frame clones, some missing. The data contain 36,000 or so clones, around 80% of them singletons. Sequenced material: PBMCs. These receptors were obtained from a woman aged 18-29 years in good health and CMV-seronegative.

This clone was picked up one time. The rearrangement links TRBV6-5 to TRBJ1-4, with a possible D match to TRBD1 (6 bases). V shed 6 bases and J shed 8 bases, with 16 bases lying between them. Germline loops: CDR1 MNHEY, CDR2 SVGAGI. CDR3 length: 14 residues. CDR3: CASRLRGGGEKLFF. CDR3 nucleotide sequence: TGTGCCAGCAGATTAAGAGGGGGGGGCGAAAAACTGTTTTTT.

This CDR3 is CASAGTEEHNEQFF. Written as DNA, the CDR3 is TGTGCCAGTGCCGGGACAGAGGAGCACAATGAGCAGTTCTTC. The chain has TRBV6-4 and TRBJ2-1; 7 positions match TRBD1. V was clipped by 9 bases and J by 5 bases; unmatched bases: 10. Germline V gene lookup returns CDR1 MRHNA and CDR2 SNTAGT. This CDR3 contains 14 residues.

The V gene is TRBV10-3, the J gene TRBJ2-7; 9 bases are shared with TRBD1. Germline trimming cut 2 bases from V and 5 bases from J; bases unmatched to any gene: 13. The germline gives CDR1 ENHRY, CDR2 SYGVKD. The CDR3 covers 17 residues. The CDR3: CAISEPYLQGANNEQYF. CDR3 DNA: TGTGCCATCAGTGAGCCCTATTTACAGGGGGCGAACAACGAGCAGTACTTC.

The chain has TRBV29-1 and TRBJ2-5, with D tentatively TRBD1 (6 bases). From germline, CDR1 is SQVTM and CDR2 ANQGSEA. The CDR3 totals 15 residues. Trimming took 3 bases from V and 4 from J, leaving 18 bases between them. The CDR3 DNA reads as TGCAGCGTTGATCAGACCCGGACAGTGGCAGAGACCCAGTACTTC. This gives the protein CSVDQTRTVAETQYF. The full variable domain, rest sourced from reference TRBV29-1 and TRBJ2-5, is SAVISQKPSRDICQRGTSLTIQCQVDSQVTMMFWYRQQPGQSLTLIATANQGSEATYESGFVIDKFPISRPNLTFSTLTVSNMSPEDSSIYLCSVDQTRTVAETQYFGPGTRLLVL.

The chain uses TRBV5-8 and TRBJ2-2; 9 nucleotides match TRBD2. The CDR3 runs to 15 residues. Germline trimming cut 1 base from V and 8 bases from J; bases unmatched to any gene: 6. Per germline, CDR1 SGHTS and CDR2 YDEGEE. CDR3 loop: CASSLLAGSGGELFF. DNA for the CDR3: TGTGCCAGCAGCTTGCTAGCGGGAAGTGGTGGGGAGCTGTTTTTT. The full variable domain, completed using reference TRBV5-8 and TRBJ2-2, is EAGVTQSPTHLIKTRGQQATLRCSPISGHTSVYWYQQALGLGLQFLLWYDEGEERNRGNFPPRFSGRQFPNYSSELNVNALELEDSALYLCASSLLAGSGGELFFGEGSRLTVL.

This clone has just a few counts. The V and J genes are TRBV7-3 and TRBJ2-7; 11 nucleotides line up with TRBD1. This CDR3 is built from 16 residues. J was trimmed by 2 bases and V by 5 bases; bases with no gene match: 8. Per germline, CDR1 SGHTA and CDR2 FQGTGA. CDR3 nucleotide sequence: TGTGCCAGCAGCATTACCGGGACAGGGGGTGCCTACGAGCAGTACTTC. Translated: CASSITGTGGAYEQYF.

This sequence joins TRBV6-5 and TRBJ1-1; possibly TRBD1 for D (6 bases). Germline V gene lookup returns CDR1 MNHEY and CDR2 SVGAGI. The CDR3 is 15 amino acids. The V gene lost 8 bases and the J gene lost 0 bases, with 16 bases spanning the gap. CDR3 DNA: TGTGCCAGCGGCAGGGGTGGGGCAATGAACACTGAAGCTTTCTTT. It specifies CASGRGGAMNTEAFF.

This clone was detected only once. The chain combines TRBV10-3 with TRBJ1-3; D remains unclear. The germline V and J ends were trimmed by 7 bases and 4 bases, with 11 bases remaining between them. This CDR3 spans 13 amino acids. Per germline, CDR1 ENHRY and CDR2 SYGVKD. CDR3 nucleotides: TGTGCCATCATGCCCCCCGCGGGAAACACCATATATTTT. It encodes CAIMPPAGNTIYF.

This rearrangement joins TRBV6-5 to TRBJ2-3, with 8 bases identical to TRBD2. Trimming cost V 2 bases and J 1 base; bases outside gene matches: 2. The CDR3 runs 15 residues. The germline CDR1 and CDR2 sequences are MNHEY and SVGAGI. This chain's CDR3 is CASSYGREGTDTQYF. CDR3 in DNA: TGTGCCAGCAGTTACGGGCGGGAGGGCACAGATACGCAGTATTTT.

The gene calls are TRBV18 and TRBJ1-1; possibly TRBD1 for D (5 bases). This CDR3 comprises 13 residues. Germline V CDR1 and CDR2: KGHSH, LQKENI. V lost 3 bases and J 4 bases, leaving 9 bases between the germline ends. CDR3 region: CASSPGGTTEAFF. The CDR3 DNA reads TGTGCCAGCTCACCGGGGGGGACCACTGAAGCTTTCTTT.

This clone appeared a single time. The chain carries TRBV27 and TRBJ2-7, with D maybe TRBD1 (5 bases). Germline-derived CDR1 and CDR2 are MNHEY and SMNVEV (reference sequence). V was shortened by 2 bases and J by 0 bases, with 5 bases between the two germline ends. CDR3 length equals 13 residues. CDR3 sequence reads: CASSLTGSYEQYF. DNA for the CDR3: TGTGCCAGCAGTTTAACAGGCTCCTACGAGCAGTACTTC.

This chain uses TRBV2 with TRBJ1-1, with 8 bases lining up with TRBD1. Trimming at V came to 6 bases and at J to 9 bases, leaving 12 bases not matched to a gene. Germline CDR1 reads SNHLY; CDR2 reads FYNNEI. CDR3 length: 14 residues. The CDR3 coding sequence is TGTGCCAGCAGCCCCGGGACAGGAACTCGTAAAGCTTTCTTT. Its translation is CASSPGTGTRKAFF.

This rearrangement joins TRBV7-9 to TRBJ2-1; 7 positions agree with TRBD1. The CDR3 has 14 amino acids. The germline V gene encodes CDR1 SEHNR and CDR2 FQNEAQ (reference sequence). The J segment lost 8 bases and the V segment lost 9 bases, leaving 13 bases of the junction unmatched. This CDR3 is CASNRQGTRDEQFF. The CDR3 region has the DNA TGTGCCAGTAATCGACAGGGAACTAGGGATGAGCAGTTCTTC.

The chain recombines TRBV5-1 with TRBJ1-1, with a possible D match to TRBD1 (6 bases). V was trimmed by 2 bases and J by 5 bases, leaving 16 bases between them. The germline V gene has CDR1 SGHRS and CDR2 YFSETQ. The CDR3 consists of 15 residues. For the CDR3, the DNA is TGCGCCAGCAGCTTTTCGGCGGGGGGCGAAACTGAAGCTTTCTTT. Protein product: CASSFSAGGETEAFF.

The rearrangement joins TRBV19 to TRBJ2-7, with 8 bases aligning to TRBD1. Germline trimming cut 4 bases from V and 2 bases from J; bases unmatched to any gene: 7. The CDR3 loop spans 15 amino acids. CDR1 is LNHDA, CDR2 SQIVND, per germline (reference sequence). The CDR3 loop reads CASSTGTGHPYEQYF. The CDR3 nucleotides are TGTGCCAGTAGTACGGGGACAGGCCATCCCTACGAGCAGTACTTC.

The chain employs TRBV15 and TRBJ1-2, with D uncertain. Trimming stripped 0 bases from V and 3 bases from J, with 14 bases between. Germline V gene lookup returns CDR1 LNHNV and CDR2 YYDKDF (reference sequence). This CDR3 has 16 amino acids. As DNA, the CDR3 is TGTGCCACCAGCAGAGATCCTTTCGCAGGATACTATGGCTACACCTTC. Translated, it gives CATSRDPFAGYYGYTF.

This chain uses TRBV18 with TRBJ2-1, with TRBD2 matching 9 bases. In germline, CDR1 is KGHSH, CDR2 LQKENI. The V segment lost 2 bases and the J segment 4 bases; nucleotides outside the gene matches: 6. There are 16 residues in the CDR3. CDR3 nucleotide sequence: TGTGCCAGCTCACCAGCGGGAGGGCCCACATACAATGAGCAGTTCTTC. The encoded protein is CASSPAGGPTYNEQFF.

The CDR3 bases are TGTGCCAGTACCGGACACTCCAATCAGCCCCAGCATTTT. It specifies CASTGHSNQPQHF. The rearrangement uses TRBV19 and TRBJ1-5; D is possibly TRBD1 (5 bases). Germline CDR1 is LNHDA and CDR2 is SQIVND (reference sequence). The CDR3 runs 13 residues. V lost 7 bases, J lost 3 bases, and 10 bases lay in between.

This rearrangement joins TRBV7-2 to TRBJ2-1; 9 nucleotides match TRBD2. The CDR3 consists of 17 residues. Germline CDR1 reads SGHTA; CDR2 reads FQGNSA. Trimming removed 3 bases from V and 2 bases from J; junction bases left unmatched: 8. CDR3 nucleotide sequence: TGTGCCAGCAGCTTCCCTATGCGGGGGGGCCCCTACAATGAGCAGTTCTTC. It yields the protein CASSFPMRGGPYNEQFF.

The gene calls are TRBV11-2 and TRBJ1-5; 9 nucleotides match TRBD1. The CDR3 totals 18 residues. The J segment lost 4 bases and the V segment lost 0 bases, leaving 10 bases of the junction unmatched. Germline values: CDR1 SGHAT, CDR2 FQNNGV. The CDR3 loop is CASSLEKVGQGRNQPQHF. CDR3 sequence (DNA): TGTGCCAGCAGCTTAGAGAAAGTGGGACAGGGACGAAATCAGCCCCAGCATTTT.

The rearrangement joins TRBV6-6 to TRBJ2-5; D is possibly TRBD2 (5 bases). V shed 2 bases and J shed 4 bases, with 14 bases lying between them. The CDR3 is made up of 15 amino acids. The germline gives CDR1 MNHNY, CDR2 SVGAGI (reference sequence). The CDR3 DNA follows: TGTGCCAGCAGTTACCTCGGGGAGCTGGCAGAGACCCAGTACTTC. The encoded protein is CASSYLGELAETQYF.

About this clone: One junction end disagrees with the germline gene, perhaps due to a read error. J is TRBJ2-3 and V is TRBV7-9; D perhaps matches TRBD1 (5 bases). CDR3 size: 12 residues. Germline V CDR1 and CDR2: SEHNR, FQNEAQ (reference sequence). The CDR3 spells CSSTQTADTQYF. CDR3 nucleotides: TGTTCCAGCACCCAGACAGCAGATACGCAGTATTTT. The variable domain in full, completed from reference TRBV7-9 and TRBJ2-3, reads DTGVSQNPRHKITKRGQNVTFRCDPISEHNRLYWYRQTLGQGPEFLTYFQNEAQLEKSRLLSDRFSAERPKGSFSTLEIQRTEQGDSAMYLCSSTQTADTQYFGPGTRLTVL.

The chain combines TRBV10-2 with TRBJ2-7, with D possibly matching TRBD2 (5 bases). V dropped 8 bases and J dropped 3 bases, with 11 bases sitting between them. This CDR3 contains 12 residues. From germline, CDR1 is WSHSY and CDR2 SAAADI. The CDR3 loop is CASGTSHYEQYF. In DNA, the CDR3 is TGCGCCAGCGGAACTAGTCACTACGAGCAGTACTTC.

The rearrangement uses TRBV6-6 and TRBJ1-2; 9 nucleotides agree with TRBD1. The V and J ends lost 6 bases and 8 bases, in that order; junction bases with no gene match: 7. This CDR3 region has 13 residues. Germline V gene sequence: CDR1 MNHNY, CDR2 SVGAGI (reference sequence). The chain's CDR3 is CASRPGTGYGYTF. The CDR3 DNA reads TGTGCCAGCAGGCCCGGGACAGGGTACGGCTACACCTTC.

This sequence joins TRBV19 and TRBJ1-5, with 8 bases matching TRBD1. V was pared by 0 bases and J by 1 base, with 5 bases of the junction left unmatched. Germline-derived CDR1 and CDR2 are LNHDA and SQIVND (reference sequence). The CDR3 spans 17 residues. DNA of the CDR3: TGTGCCAGTAGTATAGAGTGGCAGGGGGCAAGCAATCAGCCCCAGCATTTT. This encodes CASSIEWQGASNQPQHF.

J is TRBJ2-1 and V is TRBV19; D gene uncertain. Trimming cost V 3 bases and J 4 bases, with 7 bases left between them. The CDR3 spans 13 residues. Germline-derived CDR1 and CDR2 are LNHDA and SQIVND (reference sequence). DNA of the CDR3: TGTGCCAGTAGTATTCGGGTATACAATGAGCAGTTCTTC. It yields the protein CASSIRVYNEQFF. Full variable domain (outside the CDR3, taken from reference TRBV19 and TRBJ2-1): DGGITQSPKYLFRKEGQNVTLSCEQNLNHDAMYWYRQDPGQGLRLIYYSQIVNDFQKGDIAEGYSVSREKKESFPLTVTSAQKNPTAFYLCASSIRVYNEQFFGPGTRLTVL.